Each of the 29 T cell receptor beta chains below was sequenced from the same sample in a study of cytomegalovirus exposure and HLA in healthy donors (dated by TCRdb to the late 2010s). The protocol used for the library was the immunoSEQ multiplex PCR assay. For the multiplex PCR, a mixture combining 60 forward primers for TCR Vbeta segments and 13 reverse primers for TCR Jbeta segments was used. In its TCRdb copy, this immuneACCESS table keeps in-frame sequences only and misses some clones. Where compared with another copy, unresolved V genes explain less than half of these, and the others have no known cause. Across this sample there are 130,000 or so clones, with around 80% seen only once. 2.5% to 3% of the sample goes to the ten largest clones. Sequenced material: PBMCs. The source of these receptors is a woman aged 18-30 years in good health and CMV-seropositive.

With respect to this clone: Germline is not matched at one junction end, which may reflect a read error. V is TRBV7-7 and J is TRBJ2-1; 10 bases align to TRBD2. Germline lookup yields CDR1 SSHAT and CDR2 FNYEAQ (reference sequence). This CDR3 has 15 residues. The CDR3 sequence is CASSLGTSAYNEQFF. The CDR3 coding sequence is TGTGCTAGCAGCTTAGGGACTAGCGCCTACAATGAGCAGTTCTTC.

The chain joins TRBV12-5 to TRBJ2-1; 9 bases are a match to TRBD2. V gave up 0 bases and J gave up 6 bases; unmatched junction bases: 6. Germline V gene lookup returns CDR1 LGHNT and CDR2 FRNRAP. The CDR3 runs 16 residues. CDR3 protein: CASGLVVAGGLNEQFF. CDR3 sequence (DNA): TGTGCTAGTGGTTTGGTCGTGGCGGGGGGGCTCAATGAGCAGTTCTTC. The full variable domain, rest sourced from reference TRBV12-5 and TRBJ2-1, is DARVTQTPRHKVTEMGQEVTMRCQPILGHNTVFWYRQTMMQGLELLAYFRNRAPLDDSGMPKDRFSAEMPDATLATLKIQPSEPRDSAVYFCASGLVVAGGLNEQFFGPGTRLTVL.

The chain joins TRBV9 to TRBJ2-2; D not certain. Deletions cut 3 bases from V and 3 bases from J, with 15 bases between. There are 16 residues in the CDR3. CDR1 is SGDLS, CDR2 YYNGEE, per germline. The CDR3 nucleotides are TGTGCCAGCAGCGGACGACCGCGGAACTACACCGGGGAGCTGTTTTTT. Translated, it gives CASSGRPRNYTGELFF.

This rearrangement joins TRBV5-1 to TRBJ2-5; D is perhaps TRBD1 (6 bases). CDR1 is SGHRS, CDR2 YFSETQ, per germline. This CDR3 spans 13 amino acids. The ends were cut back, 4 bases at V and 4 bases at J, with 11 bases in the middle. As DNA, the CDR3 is TGCGCCAGCAGCCCCCAGGGGAGAGAGACCCAGTACTTC. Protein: CASSPQGRETQYF. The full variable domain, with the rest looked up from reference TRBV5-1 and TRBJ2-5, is KAGVTQTPRYLIKTRGQQVTLSCSPISGHRSVSWYQQTPGQGLQFLFEYFSETQRNKGNFPGRFSGRQFSNSRSEMNVSTLELGDSALYLCASSPQGRETQYFGPGTRLLVL.

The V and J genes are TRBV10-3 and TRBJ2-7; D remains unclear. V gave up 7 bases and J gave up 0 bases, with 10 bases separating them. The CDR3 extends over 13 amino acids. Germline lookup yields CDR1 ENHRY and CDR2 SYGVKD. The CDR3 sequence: CAIMPANSYEQYF. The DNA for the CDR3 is TGTGCCATCATGCCTGCGAACTCCTACGAGCAGTACTTC.

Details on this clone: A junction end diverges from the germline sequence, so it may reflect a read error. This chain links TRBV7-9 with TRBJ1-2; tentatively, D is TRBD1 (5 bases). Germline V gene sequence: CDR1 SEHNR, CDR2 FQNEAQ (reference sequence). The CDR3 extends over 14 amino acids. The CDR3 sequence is CSSSLGAGIYGYTF. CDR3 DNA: TGTTCCAGCAGCTTAGGGGCAGGTATCTATGGCTACACCTTC.

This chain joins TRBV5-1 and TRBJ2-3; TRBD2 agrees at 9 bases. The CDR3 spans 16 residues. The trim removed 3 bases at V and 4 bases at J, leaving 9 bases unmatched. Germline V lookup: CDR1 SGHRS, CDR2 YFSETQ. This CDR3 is CASSSAGRGGPDTQYF. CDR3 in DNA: TGCGCCAGCAGCTCTGCGGGGCGGGGGGGCCCAGATACGCAGTATTTT.

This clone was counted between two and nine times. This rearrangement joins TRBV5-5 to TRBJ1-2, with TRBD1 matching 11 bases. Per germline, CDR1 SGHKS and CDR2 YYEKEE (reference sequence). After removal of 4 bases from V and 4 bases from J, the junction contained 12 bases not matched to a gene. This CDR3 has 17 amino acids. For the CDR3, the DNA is TGTGCCAGCAGCGAGGGACAGGGGGAACTAGGCCCCTATGGCTACACCTTC. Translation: CASSEGQGELGPYGYTF. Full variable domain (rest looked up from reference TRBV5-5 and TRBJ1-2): DAGVTQSPTHLIKTRGQQVTLRCSPISGHKSVSWYQQVLGQGPQFIFQYYEKEERGRGNFPDRFSARQFPNYSSELNVNALLLGDSALYLCASSEGQGELGPYGYTFGSGTRLTVV.

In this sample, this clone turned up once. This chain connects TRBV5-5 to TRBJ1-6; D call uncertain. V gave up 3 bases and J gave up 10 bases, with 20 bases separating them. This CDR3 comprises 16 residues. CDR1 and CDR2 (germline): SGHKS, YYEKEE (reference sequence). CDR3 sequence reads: CASSSLLGSGGSPLHF. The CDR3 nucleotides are TGTGCCAGCAGCTCCCTTCTCGGGTCCGGAGGGTCACCCCTCCACTTT.

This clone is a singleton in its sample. Written as DNA, the CDR3 is TGTGCCAGCAGGTTGGGGCAGGGGGTGAACTATGGCTACACCTTC. It codes for CASRLGQGVNYGYTF. The V call is TRBV6-5, the J call TRBJ1-2; 7 nucleotides line up with TRBD1. This CDR3 is built from 15 residues. Losses at the gene ends were 6 bases for V and 2 bases for J; bases not matched to a gene: 9. CDR1 is MNHEY, CDR2 SVGAGI, per germline.

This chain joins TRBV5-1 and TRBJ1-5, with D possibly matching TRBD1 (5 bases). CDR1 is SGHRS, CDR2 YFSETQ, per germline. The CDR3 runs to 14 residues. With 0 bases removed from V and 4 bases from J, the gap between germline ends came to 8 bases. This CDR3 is CASSLGQSNQPQHF. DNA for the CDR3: TGCGCCAGCAGCTTGGGACAGAGTAATCAGCCCCAGCATTTT. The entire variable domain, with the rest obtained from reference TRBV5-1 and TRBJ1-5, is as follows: KAGVTQTPRYLIKTRGQQVTLSCSPISGHRSVSWYQQTPGQGLQFLFEYFSETQRNKGNFPGRFSGRQFSNSRSEMNVSTLELGDSALYLCASSLGQSNQPQHFGDGTRLSIL.

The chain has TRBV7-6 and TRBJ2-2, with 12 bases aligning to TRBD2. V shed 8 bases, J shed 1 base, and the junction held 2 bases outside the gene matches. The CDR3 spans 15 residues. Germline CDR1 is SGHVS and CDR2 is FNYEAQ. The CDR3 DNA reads TGTGCCAGCGAACTAGCGGGGGGGAACACCGGGGAGCTGTTTTTT. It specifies CASELAGGNTGELFF.

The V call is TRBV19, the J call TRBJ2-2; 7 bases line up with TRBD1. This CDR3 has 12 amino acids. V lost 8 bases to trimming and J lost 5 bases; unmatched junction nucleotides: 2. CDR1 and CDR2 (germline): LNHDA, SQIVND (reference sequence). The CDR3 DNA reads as TGTGCCAGTCTACAGGGGACCGGGGAGCTGTTTTTT. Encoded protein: CASLQGTGELFF.

CDR3 sequence reads: CASSLGARGDWETQYF. CDR3 nucleotides: TGCGCCAGCAGCTTGGGGGCACGAGGGGACTGGGAGACCCAGTACTTC. The rearrangement uses TRBV5-1 and TRBJ2-5; TRBD2 is a possible D gene (6 bases). Trimming stripped 0 bases from V and 5 bases from J, with 17 bases between. Germline values: CDR1 SGHRS, CDR2 YFSETQ. The CDR3 covers 16 residues.

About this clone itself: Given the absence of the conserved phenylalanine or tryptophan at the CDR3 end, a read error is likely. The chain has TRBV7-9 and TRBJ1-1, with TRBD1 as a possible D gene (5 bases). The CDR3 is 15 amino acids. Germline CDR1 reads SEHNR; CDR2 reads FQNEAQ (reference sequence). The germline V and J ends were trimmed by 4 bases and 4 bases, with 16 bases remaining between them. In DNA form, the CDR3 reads TGTGCCAGCAGCTCTCATCTGGGGGGTAGCACTGAAGCTTTCCTT. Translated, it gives CASSSHLGGSTEAFL.

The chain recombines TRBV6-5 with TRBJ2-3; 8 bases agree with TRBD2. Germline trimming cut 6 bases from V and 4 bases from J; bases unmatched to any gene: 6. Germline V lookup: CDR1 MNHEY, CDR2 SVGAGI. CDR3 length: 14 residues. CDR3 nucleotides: TGTGCCAGCAGCTCCGGGGGGGCCCCAGATACGCAGTATTTT. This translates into CASSSGGAPDTQYF.

The CDR3 region is CATTDSYEQYF. The CDR3, as DNA: TGCGCCACCACGGACTCATACGAGCAGTACTTC. J is TRBJ2-7 and V is TRBV10-2; possible D gene TRBD2, 5 bases. In germline, CDR1 is WSHSY, CDR2 SAAADI. The CDR3 has 11 residues. V shed 10 bases and J shed 4 bases, with 11 bases lying between them.

The CDR3 loop is CASSSGTALGPEAFF. The CDR3 DNA sequence: TGTGCCAGCAGCTCGGGGACTGCCCTGGGTCCTGAAGCTTTCTTT. The chain employs TRBV7-8 and TRBJ1-1; TRBD1 might be the D (5 bases). CDR3 length equals 15 residues. Between the trimmed V and J ends, which lost 4 bases and 6 bases, there was a span of 18 bases. Germline V CDR1 and CDR2: SGHVS, FQNEAQ.

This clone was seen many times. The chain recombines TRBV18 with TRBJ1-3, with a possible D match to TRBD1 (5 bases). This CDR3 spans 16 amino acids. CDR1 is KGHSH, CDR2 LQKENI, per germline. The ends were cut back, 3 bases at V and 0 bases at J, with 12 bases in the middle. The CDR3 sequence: CASSPLGHDSGNTIYF. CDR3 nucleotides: TGTGCCAGCTCACCCTTAGGACACGACTCTGGAAACACCATATATTTT.

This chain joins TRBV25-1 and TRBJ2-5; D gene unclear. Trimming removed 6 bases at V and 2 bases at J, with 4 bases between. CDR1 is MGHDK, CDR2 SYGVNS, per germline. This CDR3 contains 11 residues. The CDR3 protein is CASSEQETQYF. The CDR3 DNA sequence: TGTGCCAGCAGCGAGCAAGAGACCCAGTACTTC.

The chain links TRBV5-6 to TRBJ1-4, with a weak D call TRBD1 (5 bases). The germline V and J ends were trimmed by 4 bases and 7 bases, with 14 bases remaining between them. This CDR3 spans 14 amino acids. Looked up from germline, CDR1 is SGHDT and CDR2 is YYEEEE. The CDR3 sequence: CASSPWTTAEKLFF. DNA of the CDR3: TGTGCCAGCAGCCCCTGGACGACAGCTGAAAAACTGTTTTTT.

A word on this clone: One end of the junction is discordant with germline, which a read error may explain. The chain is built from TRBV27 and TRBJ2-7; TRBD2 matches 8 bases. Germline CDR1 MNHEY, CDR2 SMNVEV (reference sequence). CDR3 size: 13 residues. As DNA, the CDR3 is TGTGCCAGCAGTTTGAATTACCCCAAGCGGGGGCCCTTC. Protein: CASSLNYPKRGPF.

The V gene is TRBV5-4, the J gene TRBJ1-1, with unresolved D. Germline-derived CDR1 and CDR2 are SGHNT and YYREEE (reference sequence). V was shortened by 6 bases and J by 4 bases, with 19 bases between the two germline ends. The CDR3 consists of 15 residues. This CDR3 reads CASTAPATGSTEAFF. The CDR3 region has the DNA TGTGCCAGCACCGCCCCGGCAACGGGTAGCACTGAAGCTTTCTTT.

The CDR3 here is CANPSNNGAFYKFADTQYF. The CDR3, as DNA: TGTGCCAACCCCTCCAATAATGGGGCGTTTTACAAATTTGCAGATACGCAGTATTTT. The chain uses TRBV6-7 and TRBJ2-3, with D possibly TRBD1 on 5 matching bases. TRBV6-7 is filed as an ORF, its function uncertain. V was clipped by 10 bases and J by 4 bases, with 33 bases between them. The CDR3 has 19 amino acids.

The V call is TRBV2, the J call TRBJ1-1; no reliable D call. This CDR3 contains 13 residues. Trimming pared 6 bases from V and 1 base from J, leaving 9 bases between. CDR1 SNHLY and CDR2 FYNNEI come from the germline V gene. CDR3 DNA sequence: TGTGCCAGCAGCCTGTTGTGGAACACTGAAGCTTTCTTT. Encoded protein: CASSLLWNTEAFF.

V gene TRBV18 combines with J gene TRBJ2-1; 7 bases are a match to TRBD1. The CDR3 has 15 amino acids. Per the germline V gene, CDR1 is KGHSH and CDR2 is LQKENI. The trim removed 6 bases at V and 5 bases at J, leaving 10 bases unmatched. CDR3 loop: CASSPFGTANNEQFF. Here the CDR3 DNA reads TGTGCCAGCTCCCCTTTTGGGACAGCGAACAATGAGCAGTTCTTC.

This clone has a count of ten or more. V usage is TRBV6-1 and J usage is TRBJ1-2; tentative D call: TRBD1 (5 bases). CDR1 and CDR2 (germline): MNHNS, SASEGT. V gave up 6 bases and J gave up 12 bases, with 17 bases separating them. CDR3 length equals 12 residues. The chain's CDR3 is CASSGTSGPHTF. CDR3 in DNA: TGTGCCAGCAGCGGGACTTCCGGCCCTCACACCTTC.

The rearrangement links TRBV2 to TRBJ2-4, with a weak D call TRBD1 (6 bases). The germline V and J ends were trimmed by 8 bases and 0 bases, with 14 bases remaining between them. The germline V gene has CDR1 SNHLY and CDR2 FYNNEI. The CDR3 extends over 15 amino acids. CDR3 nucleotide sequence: TGTGCCAGCCGTAGGGACACTCTAGCCAAAAACATTCAGTACTTC. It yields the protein CASRRDTLAKNIQYF.

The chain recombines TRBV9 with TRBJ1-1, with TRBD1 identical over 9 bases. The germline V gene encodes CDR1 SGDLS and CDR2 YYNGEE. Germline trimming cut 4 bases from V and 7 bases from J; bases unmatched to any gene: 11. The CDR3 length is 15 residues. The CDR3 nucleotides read TGTGCCAGCAGCCCCAAAAGCGGGACAGGGCGTGAAGCTTTCTTT. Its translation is CASSPKSGTGREAFF.